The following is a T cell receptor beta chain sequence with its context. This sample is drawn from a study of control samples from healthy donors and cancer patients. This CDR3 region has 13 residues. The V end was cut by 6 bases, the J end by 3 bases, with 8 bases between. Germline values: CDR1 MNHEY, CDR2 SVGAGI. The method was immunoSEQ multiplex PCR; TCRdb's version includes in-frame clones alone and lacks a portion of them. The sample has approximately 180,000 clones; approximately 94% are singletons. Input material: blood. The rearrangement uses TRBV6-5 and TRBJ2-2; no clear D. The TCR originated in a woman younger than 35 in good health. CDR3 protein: CASRPTDTGELFF. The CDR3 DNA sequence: TGTGCCAGCAGGCCTACTGACACCGGGGAGCTGTTTTTT.